These T cell receptor beta chains were read from a single sample in a study of blood T cell repertoires in COVID-19. This table comes from immunoSEQ multiplex PCR, and its TCRdb copy is limited to in-frame clones, with some not included. Counted here are 140,000 or so clones, about 87% occurring once; the ten biggest clones make up around 11%. Sequencing used PBMCs or T cells enriched from blood (not recorded which). The receptors shown here come from a man in his sixties who had recovered from COVID-19. The CDR3 runs from the conserved cysteine through the conserved F or W. D genes are given only for firm matches. Clone size is not always given. Where it is, it says once, few, many or a class for expanded clones.

V: TRBV2
J: TRBJ1-6
size: once
D: NA
DNA: TGTGCCAGCAGTGTATTGGGAGGGGGAGGGAATTCACCCCTCCACTTT
CDR3: CASSVLGGGGNSPLHF

V: TRBV19
J: TRBJ1-2
size: few
D: NA
DNA: TGTGCCAGTCGAGTGACTAACTATGGCTACACCTTC
CDR3: CASRVTNYGYTF

V: TRBV10-1
J: TRBJ2-2
size: NA
D: TRBD2
DNA: TGCGCCAGCAGTCGGACTAGCGCGAACACCGGGGAGCTGTTTTTT
CDR3: CASSRTSANTGELFF

V: TRBV5-1
J: TRBJ2-7
size: once
D: TRBD2
DNA: TGCGCCAGCAGCTTCTCGCGGGGGGCCTTCGAACAGTACTTC
CDR3: CASSFSRGAFEQYF

V: TRBV7-8
J: TRBJ1-2
size: NA
D: TRBD1
DNA: TGTGCCAGCAGCCCGCGACAGGGGGAAGTTTTTGGCTACACCTTC
CDR3: CASSPRQGEVFGYTF

V: TRBV5-1
J: TRBJ1-6
size: NA
D: TRBD1
DNA: TGCGCCAGCAGCTCGGGACAGCTGAATTCACCCCTCCACTTT
CDR3: CASSSGQLNSPLHF

V: TRBV6-1
J: TRBJ2-1
size: NA
D: NA
DNA: TGTGCCAGCAGTGAAGTAGCCAGATACAATGAGCAGTTCTTC
CDR3: CASSEVARYNEQFF

V: TRBV5-4
J: TRBJ1-4
size: NA
D: NA
DNA: TGTGCCAGCAGCGCGACAGGAGCCGATGAAAAACTGTTTTTT
CDR3: CASSATGADEKLFF

V: TRBV15
J: TRBJ2-7
size: NA
D: TRBD2
DNA: TGTGCCACCAGCAGAGGATCCCTCGGGACTAGAGGTTACGAGCAGTACTTC
CDR3: CATSRGSLGTRGYEQYF

V: TRBV18
J: TRBJ1-4
size: NA
D: NA
DNA: TGTGCCAGCTCACTCTCGCGGGATGAAAAACTGTTTTTT
CDR3: CASSLSRDEKLFF

V: TRBV5-1
J: TRBJ1-2
size: NA
D: NA
DNA: TGCGCCAGCAGCCCCTTTTCCTCAGCTAACTATGGCTACACCTTC
CDR3: CASSPFSSANYGYTF

V: TRBV4-1
J: TRBJ2-2
size: NA
D: TRBD2
DNA: TGCGCCAGCAGCCAAGGACTAGCGGGTGGCACCGGGGAGCTGTTTTTT
CDR3: CASSQGLAGGTGELFF

V: TRBV7-6
J: TRBJ2-4
size: once
D: NA
DNA: TGTGCCAGCAGCTTAGGGCTGCAGGGGGGAGCCAAAAACATTCAGTACTTC
CDR3: CASSLGLQGGAKNIQYF

V: TRBV7-6
J: TRBJ1-5
size: once
D: TRBD1
DNA: TGTGCCAGCAGTCCCGGGACAGGGGCCTATAGCAATCAGCCCCAGCATTTT
CDR3: CASSPGTGAYSNQPQHF

V: TRBV4-2
J: TRBJ1-2
size: NA
D: TRBD1
DNA: TGTGCCAGCAGCCAGGACAGGGTGGGGAGGTATGGCTACACCTTC
CDR3: CASSQDRVGRYGYTF

V: TRBV7-6
J: TRBJ2-1
size: NA
D: NA
DNA: TGTGCCAGCAGCTTAGTACAGGGAATAGTTGAGCAGTTCTTC
CDR3: CASSLVQGIVEQFF

V: TRBV10-1
J: TRBJ2-2
size: NA
D: TRBD2
DNA: TGCGCCAGCACCGCTAGCGGGTTGAACACCGGGGAGCTGTTTTTT
CDR3: CASTASGLNTGELFF

V: TRBV10-3
J: TRBJ2-3
size: few
D: TRBD2
DNA: TGTGCCACCTCCAGCGGGGGGGAATTAAATACGCAGTATTTT
CDR3: CATSSGGELNTQYF

V: TRBV6-5
J: TRBJ1-6
size: NA
D: TRBD1
DNA: TGTGCCAGCAAGGACAGGAGCTCCTATAATTCACCCCTCCACTTT
CDR3: CASKDRSSYNSPLHF

V: TRBV28
J: TRBJ2-7
size: NA
D: TRBD1
DNA: TGTGCCAGCAGTTTCCGATCGGGACAGGGGGACTACGAGCAGTACTTC
CDR3: CASSFRSGQGDYEQYF

V: TRBV28
J: TRBJ2-7
size: NA
D: NA
DNA: TGTGCCAGCAGTCCGACGTGGCAGGTCCCCTCTTACGAGCAGTACTTC
CDR3: CASSPTWQVPSYEQYF

V: TRBV3-1/TRBV3-2
J: TRBJ1-4
size: once
D: NA
DNA: TGTGCCAGCAGCCAAGATCTAAGGGGAAGGGGTGAAAAACTGTTTTTT
CDR3: CASSQDLRGRGEKLFF

V: TRBV6-1
J: TRBJ1-6
size: NA
D: NA
DNA: TGTGCCAGCAGTGAAGCGACCAGGGTTAATTCACCCCTCCACTTT
CDR3: CASSEATRVNSPLHF

V: TRBV7-9
J: TRBJ1-2
size: NA
D: NA
DNA: TGTGCCAGCAGCTTAGCGGGGCAGCAGGGTTTGGACTATGGCTACACCTTC
CDR3: CASSLAGQQGLDYGYTF

V: TRBV15
J: TRBJ1-6
size: once
D: NA
DNA: TGTGCCACCCGGAGGGGAGTGAATTCACCCCTCCACTTT
CDR3: CATRRGVNSPLHF

V: TRBV9
J: TRBJ2-1
size: NA
D: TRBD2
DNA: TGTGCCAGCAGCGTAGCGGGACTAGCAGTTAACAATGAGCAGTTCTTC
CDR3: CASSVAGLAVNNEQFF

V: TRBV19
J: TRBJ1-5
size: NA
D: TRBD1
DNA: TGTGCCAGTACCCGGACAGGACTTGGCAATCAGCCCCAGCATTTT
CDR3: CASTRTGLGNQPQHF

V: TRBV7-8
J: TRBJ1-1
size: NA
D: TRBD1
DNA: TGTGCCAGCTGGGACAGGCTACGGAACACTGAAGCTTTCTTT
CDR3: CASWDRLRNTEAFF

V: TRBV6-6
J: TRBJ2-7
size: NA
D: NA
DNA: TGTGCCAGCAGTTACGAAGGACAACTTTACGAGCAGTACTTC
CDR3: CASSYEGQLYEQYF

V: TRBV3-1/TRBV3-2
J: TRBJ1-6
size: NA
D: TRBD1
DNA: TGTGCCAGCAGCCAAGAGGGAACAGGGGTCCCACCCCTCCACTTT
CDR3: CASSQEGTGVPPLHF

V: TRBV4-2
J: TRBJ2-4
size: NA
D: TRBD2
DNA: TGTGCCAGCAGCCAATTCCCGGGACTACTAGCCAAAAACATTCAGTACTTC
CDR3: CASSQFPGLLAKNIQYF

V: TRBV28
J: TRBJ1-1
size: NA
D: TRBD1
DNA: TGTGCCAGCAGTTTCTGGACAGGGGTGGCTGAAGCTTTCTTT
CDR3: CASSFWTGVAEAFF

V: TRBV6-5
J: TRBJ1-4
size: NA
D: NA
DNA: TGTGCCAGCGCGATCTCAAAGAAGGAAAAACTGTTTTTT
CDR3: CASAISKKEKLFF

V: TRBV19
J: TRBJ2-1
size: NA
D: NA
DNA: TGTGCCACCTCCCGGAGCGCCAATGGGTACAATGAGCAGTTCTTC
CDR3: CATSRSANGYNEQFF

V: TRBV6-5
J: TRBJ2-2
size: NA
D: TRBD1
DNA: TGTGCCAGCAGTAAGGGACAGGGGGTAACCGGGGAGCTGTTTTTT
CDR3: CASSKGQGVTGELFF

V: TRBV2
J: TRBJ1-4
size: NA
D: NA
DNA: TGTGCCAGCAGGGACAGAGCTAATGAAAAACTGTTTTTT
CDR3: CASRDRANEKLFF

V: TRBV7-8
J: TRBJ2-5
size: NA
D: TRBD2
DNA: TGTGCCAGCGGTGGGGAGGGCGGCGAGTGGGAGACCCAGTACTTC
CDR3: CASGGEGGEWETQYF

V: TRBV5-4
J: TRBJ1-2
size: NA
D: TRBD1
DNA: TGTGCCAGCAGCACCCGACAGGGAGCTAACTATGGCTACACCTTC
CDR3: CASSTRQGANYGYTF

V: TRBV5-4
J: TRBJ2-7
size: NA
D: TRBD1
DNA: TGTGCCAGCAGCGGGCCCCGGGACAGGGGCTACGAGCAGTACTTC
CDR3: CASSGPRDRGYEQYF

V: TRBV6-1
J: TRBJ2-7
size: NA
D: NA
DNA: TGTGCCAGCAGTGAAGGAGGGGGTCGGGTGTACGAGCAGTACTTC
CDR3: CASSEGGGRVYEQYF

V: TRBV27
J: TRBJ2-3
size: NA
D: NA
DNA: TGTGCCAGCAAGAGTGAGGCCGATACGCAGTATTTT
CDR3: CASKSEADTQYF

V: TRBV5-8
J: TRBJ1-5
size: NA
D: TRBD1
DNA: TGTGCCAGCAGCTTGGGGCAGGGGGCGAGGGCTCAGCCCCAGCATTTT
CDR3: CASSLGQGARAQPQHF

V: TRBV2
J: TRBJ2-1
size: NA
D: TRBD1
DNA: TGTGCCAGCAACAGACAGGGGGCCTCCTACAATGAGCAGTTCTTC
CDR3: CASNRQGASYNEQFF

V: TRBV28
J: TRBJ2-7
size: NA
D: NA
DNA: TGTGCCAGCAGTTTTGGGACACTTTCCTCCTACGAGCAGTACTTC
CDR3: CASSFGTLSSYEQYF

V: TRBV9
J: TRBJ2-4
size: NA
D: TRBD2
DNA: TGTGCCAGCAGCTCTGGGACTAGCAAAAACATTCAGTACTTC
CDR3: CASSSGTSKNIQYF

V: TRBV19
J: TRBJ2-7
size: NA
D: TRBD2
DNA: TGTGCCAGCGGGGGGGATGTCTACGAGCAGTACTTC
CDR3: CASGGDVYEQYF

V: TRBV5-5
J: TRBJ2-7
size: NA
D: NA
DNA: TGTGCCAGCAGCTTGTTGTTCAGTTTTAACGAGCAGTACTTC
CDR3: CASSLLFSFNEQYF

V: TRBV28
J: TRBJ1-5
size: few
D: NA
DNA: TGTGCCAGCAGCCCAGGGGACAATCAGCCCCAGCATTTT
CDR3: CASSPGDNQPQHF

V: TRBV5-1
J: TRBJ1-2
size: NA
D: NA
DNA: TGCGCCAGCAGCGAAAAGCTCTATGGCTACACCTTC
CDR3: CASSEKLYGYTF

V: TRBV28
J: TRBJ1-1
size: few
D: NA
DNA: TGTGCCAGCACTCCTCACCTCCAGGGAGGGGGAACTGAAGCTTTCTTT
CDR3: CASTPHLQGGGTEAFF

V: TRBV19
J: TRBJ1-5
size: NA
D: TRBD1
DNA: TGTGCCAGTAGCCCGGACAGGGGTAATCAGCCCCAGCATTTT
CDR3: CASSPDRGNQPQHF